This entry lists 17 T cell receptor beta chains sequenced from one sample in a study of T cells expressing NK-cell markers. TCRdb reprocessed the 5' RACE reads, with one entry per CDR3 protein and no DNA. The table lists 550,000 to 600,000 distinct CDR3 sequences. Sequenced input: blood T cells: a sorted CD56 or NKG2C T cell subset, CD4+ or CD8+ T cells, or bulk PBMC T cells (not recorded which). All receptors derive from a man younger than 35 in good health.

The chain combines TRBV12-3 or TRBV12-4 with TRBJ2-4; there is no DNA to check the TCRdb D call of TRBD2. This CDR3 has 14 amino acids. CDR3 residues: CASSLGTNSDIQYF.

The chain has TRBV6-2 or TRBV6-3 and TRBJ2-7; TCRdb lists TRBD1, though no DNA is available to test this call. Germline assignment: CDR1 MNHEY and CDR2 SVGEGT. The CDR3 has 14 residues. CDR3 sequence: CASSLDRVVDEQYF.

The chain carries TRBV19 and TRBJ2-2. CDR1 is LNHDA and CDR2 is SQIVND in the germline V gene (reference sequence). The CDR3 contains 13 residues. Here the CDR3 reads CASSNRVTGELFF.

The J gene is TRBJ2-2, the V gene TRBV19; lacking DNA, the TRBD2 call made by TCRdb goes unchecked. This CDR3 region has 15 residues. Germline V CDR1 and CDR2: LNHDA, SQIVND (reference sequence). The CDR3 sequence is CASSTRLAGNGELFF.

The chain uses TRBV11-2 and TRBJ2-1. The CDR3 sequence is 13 residues long. Germline assignment: CDR1 SGHAT and CDR2 FQNNGV. The CDR3 loop is CASSLLRSGEQFF.

The chain employs TRBV7-6 and TRBJ2-3. Germline values: CDR1 SGHVS, CDR2 FNYEAQ. CDR3 size: 15 residues. CDR3 sequence reads: CASSLGRPRTDTQYF.

The genes are TRBV7-2 and TRBJ1-1; as DNA is missing, the TRBD1 call by TCRdb cannot be tested. The V gene's germline CDR1 is SGHTA and CDR2 FQGNSA. CDR3 length: 16 amino acids. This chain's CDR3 is CASSLGGGGRVTEAFF.

CDR3 protein: CASSILGLQEQFF. The genes are TRBV5-5 and TRBJ2-1. The CDR3 consists of 13 residues. Germline assignment: CDR1 SGHKS and CDR2 YYEKEE (reference sequence). Using reference TRBV5-5 and TRBJ2-1 for the parts outside the CDR3, the full variable domain is DAGVTQSPTHLIKTRGQQVTLRCSPISGHKSVSWYQQVLGQGPQFIFQYYEKEERGRGNFPDRFSARQFPNYSSELNVNALLLGDSALYLCASSILGLQEQFFGPGTRLTVL.

The chain uses TRBV20-1 and TRBJ1-2; with no DNA, the TCRdb D assignment of TRBD1 cannot be verified. The CDR3 has 13 residues. Per germline, CDR1 DFQATT and CDR2 SNEGSKA (reference sequence). The CDR3 loop reads CSAGPPDTYGYTF.

The CDR3 sequence: CASTTGGNEQYF. The chain combines TRBV28 with TRBJ2-7; TCRdb selects TRBD1, and the lack of DNA leaves this call unchecked. This CDR3 spans 12 amino acids. Germline V gene data show CDR1 as MDHEN and CDR2 as SYDVKM.

The V gene is TRBV5-1, the J gene TRBJ2-6. This CDR3 has 17 residues. From germline, CDR1 is SGHRS and CDR2 YFSETQ. CDR3 region: CASSLDPGPDGANVLTF. Drawing the rest from reference TRBV5-1 and TRBJ2-6, the complete variable domain is KAGVTQTPRYLIKTRGQQVTLSCSPISGHRSVSWYQQTPGQGLQFLFEYFSETQRNKGNFPGRFSGRQFSNSRSEMNVSTLELGDSALYLCASSLDPGPDGANVLTFGAGSRLTVL.

V is TRBV10-3 and J is TRBJ2-3. This CDR3 has 11 residues. CDR1 and CDR2 from the germline V gene are ENHRY and SYGVKD. The CDR3: CAIRLVDTQYF.

The CDR3 sequence is CASSLEGGRAVDEQFF. The V gene is TRBV7-9, the J gene TRBJ2-1; TCRdb selects TRBD2, and the lack of DNA leaves this call unchecked. Germline V gene lookup returns CDR1 SEHNR and CDR2 FQNEAQ (reference sequence). The CDR3 consists of 16 residues.

The V and J genes are TRBV27 and TRBJ1-3. The length of the CDR3 is 16 residues. Per the germline V gene, CDR1 is MNHEY and CDR2 is SMNVEV (reference sequence). The CDR3 is CASSSIDPSSGNTIYF.

The rearrangement joins TRBV25-1 to TRBJ2-3; checking the TCRdb D call of TRBD2 is not possible without DNA. Germline V gene data show CDR1 as MGHDK and CDR2 as SYGVNS. The CDR3 is made up of 14 amino acids. The CDR3: CATGGAGITDTQYF.

This rearrangement joins TRBV19 to TRBJ2-3; no DNA is available, so the TRBD1 call from TCRdb remains unchecked. CDR1 and CDR2 from the germline V gene are LNHDA and SQIVND (reference sequence). The CDR3 is 15 amino acids. The CDR3 sequence is CASSLRQGHTDTQYF. Variable domain in full (rest from reference TRBV19 and TRBJ2-3): DGGITQSPKYLFRKEGQNVTLSCEQNLNHDAMYWYRQDPGQGLRLIYYSQIVNDFQKGDIAEGYSVSREKKESFPLTVTSAQKNPTAFYLCASSLRQGHTDTQYFGPGTRLTVL.

The gene calls are TRBV12-3 or TRBV12-4 and TRBJ2-2; TCRdb gives TRBD1 as the D gene, but with no DNA this cannot be confirmed. This CDR3 is built from 17 residues. This CDR3 is CASGSRPGTTNTGELFF.